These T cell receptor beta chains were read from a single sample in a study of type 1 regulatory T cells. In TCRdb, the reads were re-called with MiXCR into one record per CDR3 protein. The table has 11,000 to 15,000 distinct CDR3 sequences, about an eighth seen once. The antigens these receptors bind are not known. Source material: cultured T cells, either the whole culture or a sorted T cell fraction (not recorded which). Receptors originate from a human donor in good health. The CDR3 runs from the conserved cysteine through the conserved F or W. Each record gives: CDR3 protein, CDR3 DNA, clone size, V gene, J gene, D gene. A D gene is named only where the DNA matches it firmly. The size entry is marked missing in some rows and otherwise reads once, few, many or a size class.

cdr3_aa: CASSASGTSGTDTQYF
cdr3_nt: TGTGCCAGCAGCGCCTCCGGGACTAGCGGCACAGATACGCAGTATTTT
clone_size: many
v_call: TRBV4-2
j_call: TRBJ2-3
d_call: TRBD2

cdr3_aa: CAIRGGGYEQFF
cdr3_nt: TGTGCCATCAGGGGGGGGGGTTATGAGCAGTTCTTC
clone_size: .
v_call: TRBV10-3
j_call: TRBJ2-1
d_call: TRBD2

cdr3_aa: CASSPTSGFDNEQFF
cdr3_nt: TGTGCCAGCAGTCCGACTAGCGGGTTTGACAATGAGCAGTTCTTC
clone_size: .
v_call: TRBV12-3/TRBV12-4
j_call: TRBJ2-1
d_call: TRBD2

cdr3_aa: CSARDGTSPNNEQFF
cdr3_nt: TGCAGTGCTAGAGATGGGACTAGCCCGAACAATGAGCAGTTCTTC
clone_size: .
v_call: TRBV20-1
j_call: TRBJ2-1
d_call: TRBD2

cdr3_aa: CASQGGIKEQFF
cdr3_nt: TGTGCCTCCCAGGGGGGCATTAAAGAGCAGTTCTTC
clone_size: few
v_call: TRBV10-3
j_call: TRBJ2-1
d_call: .

cdr3_aa: CASRGQPNPNEKLFF
cdr3_nt: TGCGCCAGCCGGGGACAGCCTAATCCAAATGAAAAACTGTTTTTT
clone_size: many
v_call: TRBV5-1
j_call: TRBJ1-4
d_call: TRBD1

cdr3_aa: CASSQVGSLSYNEQFF
cdr3_nt: TGCGCCAGCAGCCAAGTAGGCTCTCTTTCCTACAATGAGCAGTTCTTC
clone_size: many
v_call: TRBV4-3
j_call: TRBJ2-1
d_call: .

cdr3_aa: CASARDRQDGYTF
cdr3_nt: TGCGCCAGCGCTCGGGACAGACAAGATGGCTACACCTTC
clone_size: many
v_call: TRBV5-1
j_call: TRBJ1-2
d_call: TRBD1

cdr3_aa: CASSSRTVQETQYF
cdr3_nt: TGCGCCAGCAGCTCGAGGACAGTACAAGAGACCCAGTACTTC
clone_size: many
v_call: TRBV5-1
j_call: TRBJ2-5
d_call: .

cdr3_aa: CASSRGTYEQYF
cdr3_nt: TGTGCCAGCTCCCGCGGGACCTACGAGCAGTACTTC
clone_size: once
v_call: TRBV28
j_call: TRBJ2-7
d_call: .

cdr3_aa: CASSFGGLNTQYF
cdr3_nt: TGTGCCAGCAGCTTCGGGGGTTTGAATACGCAGTATTTT
clone_size: many
v_call: TRBV5-6
j_call: TRBJ2-3
d_call: .

cdr3_aa: CASIQRVQGWAWGHGALNEQFF
cdr3_nt: TGTGCCAGCATCCAACGGGTTCAGGGTTGGGCCTGGGGCCACGGAGCATTAAATGAGCAGTTCTTC
clone_size: many
v_call: TRBV6-6
j_call: TRBJ2-1
d_call: .

cdr3_aa: CASSLTSGPSYEQYF
cdr3_nt: TGCGCCAGCAGCTTGACTAGCGGGCCGTCCTACGAGCAGTACTTC
clone_size: few
v_call: TRBV5-1
j_call: TRBJ2-7
d_call: TRBD2

cdr3_aa: CASSLERFRETLYF
cdr3_nt: TGTGCCAGCAGCTTAGAACGGTTCCGGGAGACCCTGTACTTC
clone_size: .
v_call: TRBV7-9
j_call: TRBJ2-5
d_call: .

cdr3_aa: CASSDRDTQYF
cdr3_nt: TGTGCCAGCAGTGACAGAGATACGCAGTATTTT
clone_size: .
v_call: TRBV27
j_call: TRBJ2-3
d_call: .

cdr3_aa: CSVHRGDTQYF
cdr3_nt: TGCAGCGTCCACAGGGGGGATACGCAGTATTTT
clone_size: many
v_call: TRBV29-1
j_call: TRBJ2-3
d_call: TRBD1

cdr3_aa: CASSYTVPGQGSYNSPLHF
cdr3_nt: TGTGCCAGCAGTTACACCGTCCCGGGACAGGGCTCCTATAATTCACCCCTCCACTTT
clone_size: many
v_call: TRBV6-6
j_call: TRBJ1-6
d_call: TRBD1

cdr3_aa: CASPHWTGSDYNEQFF
cdr3_nt: TGTGCCAGCCCACATTGGACAGGGTCAGACTACAATGAGCAGTTCTTC
clone_size: .
v_call: TRBV18
j_call: TRBJ2-1
d_call: TRBD1

cdr3_aa: CASRGQGFNNEQFF
cdr3_nt: TGTGCCAGCAGGGGACAGGGGTTCAACAATGAGCAGTTCTTC
clone_size: many
v_call: TRBV6-5
j_call: TRBJ2-1
d_call: TRBD1

cdr3_aa: CASSGPQGLLGQPQHF
cdr3_nt: TGTGCCAGCAGCGGTCCACAGGGACTTCTCGGTCAGCCCCAGCATTTT
clone_size: many
v_call: TRBV6-1
j_call: TRBJ1-5
d_call: .

cdr3_aa: CASSQTRLAGGEQYF
cdr3_nt: TGTGCCAGCAGCCAGACACGACTAGCGGGAGGCGAGCAGTACTTC
clone_size: many
v_call: TRBV3-1
j_call: TRBJ2-7
d_call: TRBD2

cdr3_aa: CASSLISGTNQPQHF
cdr3_nt: TGCGCCAGCAGCTTGATCAGTGGCACCAATCAGCCCCAGCATTTT
clone_size: few
v_call: TRBV5-1
j_call: TRBJ1-5
d_call: .

cdr3_aa: CSVEGRATLNEQFF
cdr3_nt: TGCAGCGTTGAGGGCAGGGCGACGCTTAATGAGCAGTTCTTC
clone_size: many
v_call: TRBV29-1
j_call: TRBJ2-1
d_call: .

cdr3_aa: CATSGPGRGTTEAFF
cdr3_nt: TGTGCCACCAGTGGCCCCGGGAGGGGGACCACTGAAGCTTTCTTT
clone_size: .
v_call: TRBV24-1
j_call: TRBJ1-1
d_call: .

cdr3_aa: CASSVEYEQYF
cdr3_nt: TGTGCCAGCAGCGTAGAGTACGAGCAGTACTTC
clone_size: many
v_call: TRBV9
j_call: TRBJ2-7
d_call: .

cdr3_aa: CASSPLAGASYEQYF
cdr3_nt: TGTGCCAGCAGCCCACTAGCGGGGGCTTCCTACGAGCAGTACTTC
clone_size: medium-sized
v_call: TRBV7-8
j_call: TRBJ2-7
d_call: TRBD2

cdr3_aa: CASSDLSRLADNEQFF
cdr3_nt: TGTGCCAGCAGTGATCTTTCCCGTCTAGCGGACAATGAGCAGTTCTTC
clone_size: many
v_call: TRBV2
j_call: TRBJ2-1
d_call: TRBD2

cdr3_aa: CASRFRVPDTDTQYF
cdr3_nt: TGTGCCAGCAGGTTTAGGGTCCCGGATACAGATACGCAGTATTTT
clone_size: medium-sized
v_call: TRBV12-3/TRBV12-4
j_call: TRBJ2-3
d_call: .

cdr3_aa: CAISDRTRSVSGANVLTF
cdr3_nt: TGTGCCATCAGCGACCGTACCAGGTCTGTCTCTGGGGCCAACGTCCTGACTTTC
clone_size: many
v_call: TRBV10-3
j_call: TRBJ2-6
d_call: .

cdr3_aa: CASSEGYSSYEQYF
cdr3_nt: TGTGCCAGCTCAGAGGGCTATAGCTCCTACGAGCAGTACTTC
clone_size: many
v_call: TRBV18
j_call: TRBJ2-7
d_call: .

cdr3_aa: CASRRLAGRNEQFF
cdr3_nt: TGTGCCAGCAGACGGCTAGCGGGTAGAAATGAGCAGTTCTTC
clone_size: many
v_call: TRBV13
j_call: TRBJ2-1
d_call: TRBD2

cdr3_aa: CASSSALANTDTQYF
cdr3_nt: TGCGCCAGCAGCTCCGCACTAGCGAACACAGATACGCAGTATTTT
clone_size: many
v_call: TRBV5-1
j_call: TRBJ2-3
d_call: TRBD2

cdr3_aa: CAWSVPLAGVWRGYF
cdr3_nt: TGTGCCTGGAGTGTACCCCTAGCGGGAGTTTGGAGGGGGTATTTT
clone_size: many
v_call: TRBV30
j_call: TRBJ2-3
d_call: TRBD2

cdr3_aa: CSASLASGSTDTQYF
cdr3_nt: TGCAGTGCTAGCTTGGCTAGCGGAAGCACAGATACGCAGTATTTT
clone_size: many
v_call: TRBV20-1
j_call: TRBJ2-3
d_call: TRBD2

cdr3_aa: CASSYFPIF
cdr3_nt: TGTGCCAGCAGTTACTTCCCCATTTTT
clone_size: medium-sized
v_call: TRBV6-2/TRBV6-3
j_call: TRBJ2-2
d_call: .

cdr3_aa: CSARDPIGGREAFF
cdr3_nt: TGCAGTGCTAGAGACCCTATCGGGGGGCGGGAAGCTTTCTTT
clone_size: medium-sized
v_call: TRBV20-1
j_call: TRBJ1-1
d_call: .

cdr3_aa: CASSSGTVNYGYTF
cdr3_nt: TGCGCCAGCAGCTCCGGGACAGTAAACTATGGCTACACCTTC
clone_size: many
v_call: TRBV5-1
j_call: TRBJ1-2
d_call: TRBD1

cdr3_aa: CASSPLWAAGEALYEQYF
cdr3_nt: TGTGCCAGCAGTCCCCTTTGGGCGGCGGGAGAAGCACTCTACGAGCAGTACTTC
clone_size: many
v_call: TRBV2
j_call: TRBJ2-7
d_call: TRBD2

cdr3_aa: CASSAPLAGAEAFF
cdr3_nt: TGTGCCAGCAGCGCACCCCTAGCCGGCGCTGAAGCTTTCTTT
clone_size: few
v_call: TRBV7-9
j_call: TRBJ1-1
d_call: .

cdr3_aa: CASSLSGSNEQFF
cdr3_nt: TGTGCCAGCAGTTTAAGCGGGAGCAATGAGCAGTTCTTC
clone_size: many
v_call: TRBV28
j_call: TRBJ2-1
d_call: TRBD2

cdr3_aa: CASSQIRANTGELFF
cdr3_nt: TGTGCCAGCAGCCAAATACGCGCGAACACCGGGGAGCTGTTTTTT
clone_size: many
v_call: TRBV14
j_call: TRBJ2-2
d_call: .

cdr3_aa: CASSPRFSGNGHNEQFF
cdr3_nt: TGTGCCAGCAGCCCCAGATTTAGCGGGAATGGGCACAATGAGCAGTTCTTC
clone_size: .
v_call: TRBV9
j_call: TRBJ2-1
d_call: TRBD2